The entry that follows covers one T cell receptor (beta chain) sequence. What it binds is not known. Data came from immunoSEQ multiplex PCR; TCRdb stores just in-frame clones and leaves some out. The table shows under 150,000 clones, with 90% to 95% occurring only once. The data are from a study of graft-versus-host responses after intestinal transplantation. In the study overall: Transplant recipients had multivisceral, liver-intestinal, or isolated intestinal grafts. Anti-thymocyte globulin served as induction for all recipients, who then took tacrolimus and steroids for about 3 years.

Deletions cut 5 bases from V and 4 bases from J, with 5 bases between. The CDR3 covers 11 residues. Germline lookup yields CDR1 MNHNY and CDR2 SVGAGI (reference sequence). Study outcomes and limitations: Recipient marrow held GvH clones, some first seen in ileum or blood. Circulating GvH clone levels at their peak were associated with HvG declines (early post-transplant).

The chain is built from TRBV6-6 and TRBJ1-2; D is undetermined. This TCR was sampled from a human donor who received an intestinal transplant. The sample here was unstimulated CD8+ T cells sorted from spleen or lymph node cells, taken before intestinal transplant. For the CDR3, the DNA is TGTGCCAGCAGTATAGGCTATGGCTACACCTTC. It specifies CASSIGYGYTF.